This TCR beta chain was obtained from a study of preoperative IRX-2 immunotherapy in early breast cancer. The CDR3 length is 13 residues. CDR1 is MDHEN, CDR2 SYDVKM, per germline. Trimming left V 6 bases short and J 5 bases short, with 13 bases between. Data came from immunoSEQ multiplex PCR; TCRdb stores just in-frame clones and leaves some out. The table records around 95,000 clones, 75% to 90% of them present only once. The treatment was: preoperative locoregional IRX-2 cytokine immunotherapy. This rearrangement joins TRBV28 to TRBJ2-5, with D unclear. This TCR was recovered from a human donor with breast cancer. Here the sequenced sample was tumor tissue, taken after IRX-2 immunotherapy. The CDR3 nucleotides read TGTGCCAGCAGCGACACCCTTACCGAGACCCAGTACTTC. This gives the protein CASSDTLTETQYF.